These T cell receptor beta chains were read from a single sample in a study of Ad26.COV2.S vaccination and SARS-CoV-2 variants. Using immunoSEQ multiplex PCR, the repertoire was profiled, and TCRdb retains in-frame clones only, with some absent. The sample lists over 100,000 clones, 60% to 85% occurring once. Here the sequenced sample was peripheral blood, taken after recovery from COVID-19. The receptors here all came from a human donor who had recovered from COVID-19. Each CDR3 is given with its conserved first and last residue. D genes are given only for firm matches. Some rows have no size entry. The others give once, few or many, or a class for an expanded clone.

clone_size	d_call	v_call	j_call	cdr3_aa	cdr3_nt
.	.	TRBV19	TRBJ1-5	CATSWLGFDQPQHF	TGTGCCACCAGCTGGTTGGGTTTCGATCAGCCCCAGCATTTT
.	.	TRBV5-5	TRBJ2-5	CASSLGQLNKETQYF	TGTGCCAGCAGCTTGGGGCAGCTTAATAAAGAGACCCAGTACTTC
.	.	TRBV5-1	TRBJ1-6	CASSLEPDNNSPLHF	TGCGCCAGCAGCTTGGAACCGGACAATAATTCACCCCTCCACTTT
once	.	TRBV10-3	TRBJ1-4	CAISLGYSSANEKLFF	TGTGCCATCAGTTTAGGATATAGTAGTGCTAATGAAAAACTGTTTTTT
.	.	TRBV2	TRBJ2-2	CASSDQNTGELFF	TGTGCCAGCAGTGACCAAAACACCGGGGAGCTGTTTTTT
.	.	TRBV6-5	TRBJ2-2	CASSKSGTNSKLFF	TGTGCCAGCAGCAAGTCCGGGACAAACTCGAAGCTGTTTTTT
few	.	TRBV13	TRBJ1-3	CASSSKTVTGNTIYF	TGTGCCAGCAGCTCCAAGACGGTAACCGGAAACACCATATATTTT
.	.	TRBV7-2	TRBJ1-1	CASKGFIDVDEAFF	TGTGCCAGCAAGGGATTTATAGACGTCGATGAAGCTTTCTTT
few	TRBD1	TRBV19	TRBJ1-5	CASRAQGASNQPQHF	TGTGCCAGTAGAGCACAGGGGGCGAGCAATCAGCCCCAGCATTTT
.	.	TRBV6-5	TRBJ2-1	CASAWDAYNEQFF	TGTGCCAGCGCGTGGGATGCCTACAATGAGCAGTTCTTC